This paragraph reports one T cell receptor beta chain. This CDR3 spans 17 amino acids. J lost 0 bases, V lost 0 bases, and 7 bases had no gene match. CDR1 and CDR2 from the germline V gene are LGHNA and YNFKEQ. The data originate from a study of blood T cell repertoires in COVID-19. Overall study context: Donors in the United States, Italy and Spain gave samples during acute or convalescent COVID-19.

Recruited during active infection, patients (from Seattle) were subsequently followed longitudinally. Sequencing used immunoSEQ multiplex PCR; TCRdb keeps in-frame clones, though not all of them. The sample carries about 56,000 clones, 89% recorded once. This TCR was sampled from a woman in her sixties or seventies with COVID-19, enrolled during active disease. This sequence joins TRBV4-2 and TRBJ1-1; 7 nucleotides align to TRBD1. The sequenced sample consisted of peripheral blood. The CDR3 DNA sequence: TGTGCCAGCAGCCAAGACACCTCGACAGGGATGAACACTGAAGCTTTCTTT. This translates into CASSQDTSTGMNTEAFF.